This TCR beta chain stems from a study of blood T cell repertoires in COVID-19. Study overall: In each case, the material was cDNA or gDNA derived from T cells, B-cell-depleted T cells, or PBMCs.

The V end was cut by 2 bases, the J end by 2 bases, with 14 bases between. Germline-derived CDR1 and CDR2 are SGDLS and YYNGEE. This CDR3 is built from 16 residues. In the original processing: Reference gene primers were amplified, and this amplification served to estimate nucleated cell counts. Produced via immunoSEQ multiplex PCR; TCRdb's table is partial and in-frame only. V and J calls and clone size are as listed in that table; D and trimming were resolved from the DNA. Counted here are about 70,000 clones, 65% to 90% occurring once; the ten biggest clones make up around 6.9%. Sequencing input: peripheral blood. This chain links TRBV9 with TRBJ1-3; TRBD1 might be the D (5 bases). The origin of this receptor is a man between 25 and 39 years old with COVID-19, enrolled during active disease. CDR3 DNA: TGTGCCAGCAGCGTTGATCCGGGACTCCCTGGAAACACCATATATTTT. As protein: CASSVDPGLPGNTIYF.